One sample yielded the 21 T cell receptor beta chains listed below, sequenced in a study of a mutant IDH1 vaccine in newly diagnosed glioma. The protocol was immunoSEQ multiplex PCR, while the TCRdb copy is restricted to in-frame clones and leaves out a portion. The data show approximately 44,000 clones, 75% to 85% seen once. These receptors are not linked to any known antigen. Time point noted: week 35, safety follow-up. One vaccine dose held 300 ug of mutant IDH1 20-mer peptide and came with topical imiquimod. The material sequenced was PBMCs, taken from a glioma patient whose treatment included an IDH1 peptide vaccine. Receptor source: a man between 40 and 49 years old with glioma.

The DNA for the CDR3 is TGTGCCAGCAGTGGGCGGGGGGCTTTTTACGCAGATACGCAGTATTTT. Translating gives CASSGRGAFYADTQYF. The chain joins TRBV6-1 to TRBJ2-3; 8 bases are a match to TRBD2. The CDR3 contains 16 residues. Germline V gene data show CDR1 as MNHNS and CDR2 as SASEGT. J was trimmed by 4 bases and V by 4 bases; bases with no gene match: 10.

This chain connects TRBV5-5 to TRBJ2-1; D might be TRBD1 (6 bases). V gave up 4 bases and J gave up 5 bases, with 19 bases separating them. The CDR3 is made up of 16 amino acids. Germline V gene sequence: CDR1 SGHKS, CDR2 YYEKEE (reference sequence). CDR3 nucleotides: TGTGCCAGCAGCCGTCAGGGGCGGACCGACAACAATGAGCAGTTCTTC. This codes for CASSRQGRTDNNEQFF.

This rearrangement joins TRBV6-6 to TRBJ2-1; no clear D. Germline-derived CDR1 and CDR2 are MNHNY and SVGAGI (reference sequence). Trimming left V 3 bases short and J 2 bases short, with 11 bases between. The CDR3 has 15 amino acids. CDR3 sequence reads: CASSYLQSTYNEQFF. CDR3 DNA sequence: TGTGCCAGCAGTTATCTACAGTCCACCTACAATGAGCAGTTCTTC.

The genes are TRBV19 and TRBJ1-1; TRBD1 agrees at 7 bases. V gave up 5 bases and J gave up 5 bases; unmatched junction bases: 11. The CDR3 runs to 15 residues. Germline CDR1 LNHDA, CDR2 SQIVND (reference sequence). The CDR3 reads CASSLAGGSRTEAFF. The CDR3 DNA follows: TGTGCCAGTAGTTTAGCAGGGGGTAGTAGGACTGAAGCTTTCTTT.

V usage is TRBV25-1 and J usage is TRBJ2-7; D call uncertain. Germline-derived CDR1 and CDR2 are MGHDK and SYGVNS. Trimming stripped 3 bases from V and 3 bases from J, with 15 bases between. The CDR3 is made up of 15 amino acids. The CDR3 DNA reads TGTGCCAGCAGTGACCCCGTGGACCCTAACTACGAGCAGTACTTC. It yields the protein CASSDPVDPNYEQYF.

The genes are TRBV6-1 and TRBJ2-1, with D perhaps matching TRBD1 (5 bases). V lost 4 bases and J lost 0, with 10 bases in between. Germline V gene lookup returns CDR1 MNHNS and CDR2 SASEGT. The CDR3 runs to 15 residues. Here the CDR3 reads CASSAFRDSYNEQFF. The CDR3 DNA is TGTGCCAGCAGTGCTTTCAGGGACTCCTACAATGAGCAGTTCTTC.

This clone was detected a few times. The chain uses TRBV4-1 and TRBJ1-2; TRBD1 agrees at 7 bases. Looked up from germline, CDR1 is MGHRA and CDR2 is YSYEKL. This CDR3 is 13 amino acids long. V lost 5 bases and J lost 3; bases outside the gene matches: 3. In nucleotides, the CDR3 is TGCGCCAGCAGCTGGGACAGCCACTATGGCTACACCTTC. It yields the protein CASSWDSHYGYTF.

The rearrangement joins TRBV2 to TRBJ1-1, with 8 bases fitting TRBD1. J was trimmed by 5 bases and V by 8 bases; bases with no gene match: 7. Germline V gene data show CDR1 as SNHLY and CDR2 as FYNNEI. The CDR3 extends over 13 amino acids. CDR3 sequence reads: CASSGQGGTEAFF. CDR3 coding DNA: TGTGCCAGCTCCGGACAGGGCGGTACTGAAGCTTTCTTT.

This sequence joins TRBV5-5 and TRBJ1-5; a possible D gene is TRBD1 (5 bases). V was pared by 4 bases and J by 8 bases, with 16 bases between. The CDR3 is 14 amino acids. The V gene's germline CDR1 is SGHKS and CDR2 YYEKEE (reference sequence). DNA of the CDR3: TGTGCCAGCAGCCGTTGGGGGTTGCATGAGCCCCAGCATTTT. Encoded protein: CASSRWGLHEPQHF.

In its sample, this clone was seen once. V and J are TRBV11-2 and TRBJ1-1; possibly TRBD1 for D (6 bases). The CDR3 length is 16 residues. Germline V lookup: CDR1 SGHAT, CDR2 FQNNGV. Trimming took off 3 bases at V and 0 bases at J, with 14 bases between the two ends. The CDR3 DNA reads TGTGCCAGCAGCTTGAGTAGGGGGGAAGTGAACACTGAAGCTTTCTTT. This gives the protein CASSLSRGEVNTEAFF.

This chain links TRBV6-5 with TRBJ2-1, with 10 bases that match TRBD1. With V trimmed by 2 bases and J by 6 bases, 4 bases remained unmatched. CDR3 length: 15 amino acids. Germline CDR1 reads MNHEY; CDR2 reads SVGAGI. The CDR3 sequence is CASSYDGTGANEQFF. The DNA of the CDR3 is TGTGCCAGCAGTTACGACGGGACAGGGGCCAATGAGCAGTTCTTC.

The V gene is TRBV7-9, the J gene TRBJ2-1; D gene uncertain. The germline V gene encodes CDR1 SEHNR and CDR2 FQNEAQ (reference sequence). The ends were cut back, 2 bases at V and 8 bases at J, with 7 bases in the middle. This CDR3 comprises 12 residues. CDR3 residues: CASSLKNYEQFF. CDR3 coding DNA: TGTGCCAGCAGCTTAAAGAACTATGAGCAGTTCTTC.

The rearrangement joins TRBV28 to TRBJ2-1; D possibly corresponds to TRBD2 (6 bases). This CDR3 region has 16 residues. Trimming cost V 2 bases and J 8 bases, with 19 bases left between them. Germline V gene sequence: CDR1 MDHEN, CDR2 SYDVKM. In DNA, the CDR3 is TGTGCCAGCAGTTTAAAGTACGGGAGAAGGGGCCATGAGCAGTTCTTC. Protein: CASSLKYGRRGHEQFF.

This chain joins TRBV28 and TRBJ1-5, with D perhaps matching TRBD1 (5 bases). The CDR3 covers 15 residues. Germline assignment: CDR1 MDHEN and CDR2 SYDVKM. V gave up 6 bases and J gave up 7 bases, with 19 bases separating them. The CDR3 DNA reads TGTGCCAGCAGGAAAGCAGGGATCGGTGGGCAGCCCCAGCATTTT. The encoded protein is CASRKAGIGGQPQHF.

The V call is TRBV4-1, the J call TRBJ2-2; 8 bases align to TRBD2. The germline V gene encodes CDR1 MGHRA and CDR2 YSYEKL. With V trimmed by 0 bases and J by 6 bases, 12 bases remained unmatched. This CDR3 has 18 residues. This chain's CDR3 is CASSQDLPGLVRAGELFF. The CDR3 coding sequence is TGCGCCAGCAGCCAAGATCTGCCGGGACTAGTCCGGGCCGGGGAGCTGTTTTTT.

The V gene is TRBV12-5, the J gene TRBJ2-1; 11 bases are shared with TRBD2. The V gene end was trimmed by 1 base and the J gene end by 0 bases; junction bases not matched to a gene: 14. Germline CDR1 and CDR2: LGHNT and FRNRAP. There are 21 residues in the CDR3. The CDR3 loop reads CASGLDGRGLAAPSSYNEQFF. DNA for the CDR3: TGTGCTAGTGGTTTGGACGGAAGGGGACTAGCGGCCCCAAGCTCCTACAATGAGCAGTTCTTC.

The chain recombines TRBV6-1 with TRBJ2-1; the match to TRBD2 covers 10 bases. V dropped 8 bases and J dropped 3; count of bases not matched to a gene: 7. Germline loops: CDR1 MNHNS, CDR2 SASEGT. This CDR3 contains 15 residues. CDR3 amino acids: CASSGLAAYYNEQFF. For the CDR3, the DNA is TGTGCCAGCTCAGGACTAGCGGCATACTACAATGAGCAGTTCTTC.

The genes are TRBV28 and TRBJ1-2, with 8 nucleotides matching TRBD1. Trimming removed 4 bases from V and 4 bases from J; junction bases left unmatched: 5. The V gene's germline CDR1 is MDHEN and CDR2 SYDVKM. The CDR3 consists of 14 residues. Written as DNA, the CDR3 is TGTGCCAGCAGTTCCGGGGGACAGGTCTATGGCTACACCTTC. Translated, it gives CASSSGGQVYGYTF.

The J gene is TRBJ1-5, the V gene TRBV28; D is undetermined. V was trimmed by 3 bases and J by 9 bases, leaving 15 bases between them. Per germline, CDR1 MDHEN and CDR2 SYDVKM. The CDR3 extends over 14 amino acids. CDR3 nucleotide sequence: TGTGCCAGCAGTTTCCGGGGAGGTAGTTGGCCCCAGCATTTT. This encodes CASSFRGGSWPQHF.

The chain combines TRBV7-9 with TRBJ1-1; no clear D gene. CDR3 length equals 15 residues. Looked up from germline, CDR1 is SEHNR and CDR2 is FQNEAQ (reference sequence). V lost 1 base, J lost 4 bases, and 13 bases lay in between. The CDR3 is CASSLVPERGTEAFF. In DNA form, the CDR3 reads TGTGCCAGCAGCTTAGTCCCGGAGCGGGGCACTGAAGCTTTCTTT.

This clone was detected only once. This sequence joins TRBV7-2 and TRBJ1-2; D is perhaps TRBD1 (6 bases). The CDR3 length is 13 residues. V dropped 5 bases and J dropped 5 bases, with 12 bases sitting between them. The V gene's germline CDR1 is SGHTA and CDR2 FQGNSA. The CDR3 is CASSRQAAYGYTF. In nucleotides, the CDR3 is TGTGCCAGCAGCCGACAGGCGGCGTATGGCTACACCTTC.